The clone carrying this T cell receptor (beta chain) was counted ten times or more. Its antigen is not known. Trimming cost V 2 bases and J 2 bases, with 8 bases left between them. The CDR3 has 14 amino acids. Germline V gene lookup returns CDR1 KGHDR and CDR2 SFDVKD. Absence of ophthalmopathy progression within 18 months defined stable Graves' hyperthyroidism. The data belong to a study of T cells in Graves' hyperthyroidism and ophthalmopathy. What was amplified from RNA transcripts were TCR beta CDR3 regions. With the HTBI primer set, the TCR CDR3 went through a first round of RT-PCR. TCRdb analysed the multiplex PCR reads with MiXCR anew, one entry per CDR3 protein. This table has a few hundred thousand distinct CDR3 sequences, roughly 14% appearing once. Overall study results and limits: For ophthalmopathy, model prediction preceded onset by a median approximately 6 months. Blood held most thyroid clonotypes expanded above 0.001 frequency.

Source material: blood. This sequence originates from a woman in her 30s with Graves' hyperthyroidism. This chain links TRBV24-1 with TRBJ2-5; D not resolved. The CDR3 region is CATSDSDTQETQYF. DNA of the CDR3: TGTGCCACCAGTGATTCCGACACGCAAGAGACCCAGTACTTC.